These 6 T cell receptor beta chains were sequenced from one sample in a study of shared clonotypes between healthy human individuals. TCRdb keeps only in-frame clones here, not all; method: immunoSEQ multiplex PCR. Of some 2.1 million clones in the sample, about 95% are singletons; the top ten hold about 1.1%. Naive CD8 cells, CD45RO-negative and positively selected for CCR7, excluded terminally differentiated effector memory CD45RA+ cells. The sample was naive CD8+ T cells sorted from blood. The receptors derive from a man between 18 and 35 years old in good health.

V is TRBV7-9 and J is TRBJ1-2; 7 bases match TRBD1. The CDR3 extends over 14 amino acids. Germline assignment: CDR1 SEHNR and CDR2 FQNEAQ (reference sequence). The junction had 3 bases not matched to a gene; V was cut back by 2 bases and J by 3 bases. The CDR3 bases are TGTGCCAGCAGCTTAAGGGGGCTTCACTATGGCTACACCTTC. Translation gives CASSLRGLHYGYTF.

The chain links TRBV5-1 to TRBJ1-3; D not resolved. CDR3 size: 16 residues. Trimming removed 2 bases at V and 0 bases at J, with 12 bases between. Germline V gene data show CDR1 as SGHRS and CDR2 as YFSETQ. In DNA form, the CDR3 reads TGCGCCAGCAGCTTATATCCGGGCATCTCTGGAAACACCATATATTTT. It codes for CASSLYPGISGNTIYF. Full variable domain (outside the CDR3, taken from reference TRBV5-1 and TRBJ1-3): KAGVTQTPRYLIKTRGQQVTLSCSPISGHRSVSWYQQTPGQGLQFLFEYFSETQRNKGNFPGRFSGRQFSNSRSEMNVSTLELGDSALYLCASSLYPGISGNTIYFGEGSWLTVV.

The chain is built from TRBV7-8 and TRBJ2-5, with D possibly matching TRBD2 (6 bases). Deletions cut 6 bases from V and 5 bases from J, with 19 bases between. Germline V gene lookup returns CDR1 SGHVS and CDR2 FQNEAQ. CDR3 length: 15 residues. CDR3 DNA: TGTGCCAGCAGTGCCCCGTCGGGGGTATTGGAGACCCAGTACTTC. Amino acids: CASSAPSGVLETQYF. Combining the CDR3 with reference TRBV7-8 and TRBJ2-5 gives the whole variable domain GAGVSQSPRYKVAKRGQDVALRCDPISGHVSLFWYQQALGQGPEFLTYFQNEAQLDKSGLPSDRFFAERPEGSVSTLKIQRTQQEDSAVYLCASSAPSGVLETQYFGPGTRLLVL.

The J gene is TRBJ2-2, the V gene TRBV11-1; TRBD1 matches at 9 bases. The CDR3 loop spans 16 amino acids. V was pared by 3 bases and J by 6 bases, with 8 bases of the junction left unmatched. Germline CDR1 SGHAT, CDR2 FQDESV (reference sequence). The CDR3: CASSLGTGRFAGELFF. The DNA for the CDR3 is TGTGCCAGCAGCTTGGGGACAGGGAGGTTCGCCGGGGAGCTGTTTTTT.

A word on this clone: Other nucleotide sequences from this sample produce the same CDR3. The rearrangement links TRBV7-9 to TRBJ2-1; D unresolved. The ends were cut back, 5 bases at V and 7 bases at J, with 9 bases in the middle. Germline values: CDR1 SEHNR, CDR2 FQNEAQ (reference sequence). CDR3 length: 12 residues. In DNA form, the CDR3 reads TGTGCCAGCAGCCCGACAAGGAATGAGCAGTTCTTC. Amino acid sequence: CASSPTRNEQFF.

In DNA, the CDR3 is TGTGCCAGCAGTTACAGTAGCGGGCTGCAAGAGACCCAGTACTTC. This encodes CASSYSSGLQETQYF. This chain links TRBV6-5 with TRBJ2-5; 7 bases are shared with TRBD2. After removal of 2 bases from V and 2 bases from J, the junction contained 5 bases not matched to a gene. The CDR3 runs 15 residues. Germline values: CDR1 MNHEY, CDR2 SVGAGI.